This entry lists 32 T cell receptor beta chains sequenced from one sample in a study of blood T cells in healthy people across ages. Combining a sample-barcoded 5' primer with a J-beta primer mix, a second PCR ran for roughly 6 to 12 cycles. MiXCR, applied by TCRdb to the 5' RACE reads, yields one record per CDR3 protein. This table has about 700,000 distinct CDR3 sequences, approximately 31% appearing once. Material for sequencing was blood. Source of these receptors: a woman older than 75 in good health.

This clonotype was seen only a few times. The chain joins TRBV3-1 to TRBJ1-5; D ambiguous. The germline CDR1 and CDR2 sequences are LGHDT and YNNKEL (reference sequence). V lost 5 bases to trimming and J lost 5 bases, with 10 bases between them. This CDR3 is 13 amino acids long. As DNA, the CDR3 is TGTGCCAGCAGCGGGAAAAGGGATCAGCCCCAGCATTTT. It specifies CASSGKRDQPQHF.

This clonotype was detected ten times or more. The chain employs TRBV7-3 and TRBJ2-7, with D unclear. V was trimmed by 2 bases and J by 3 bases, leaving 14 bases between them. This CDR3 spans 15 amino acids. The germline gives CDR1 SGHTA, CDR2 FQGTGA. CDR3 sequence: CASSLFGQILYEQYF. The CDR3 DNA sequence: TGTGCCAGCAGCTTATTCGGCCAGATCCTCTACGAGCAGTACTTC.

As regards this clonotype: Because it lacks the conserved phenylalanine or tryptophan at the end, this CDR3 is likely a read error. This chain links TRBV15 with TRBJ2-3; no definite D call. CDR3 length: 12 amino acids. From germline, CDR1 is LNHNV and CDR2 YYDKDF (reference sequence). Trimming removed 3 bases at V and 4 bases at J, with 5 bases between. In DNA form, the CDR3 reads TGTGCCACCAGCAGCGAAGCAGATACGCAGTATTGT. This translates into CATSSEADTQYC.

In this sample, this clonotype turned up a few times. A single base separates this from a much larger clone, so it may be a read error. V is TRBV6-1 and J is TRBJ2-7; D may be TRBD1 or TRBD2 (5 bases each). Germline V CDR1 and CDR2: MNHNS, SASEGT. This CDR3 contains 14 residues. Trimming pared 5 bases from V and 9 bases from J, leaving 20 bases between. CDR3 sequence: CASSRGFGTPAQYF. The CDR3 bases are TGTGCCAGCAGTCGGGGATTCGGGACGCCCGCGCAGTACTTC.

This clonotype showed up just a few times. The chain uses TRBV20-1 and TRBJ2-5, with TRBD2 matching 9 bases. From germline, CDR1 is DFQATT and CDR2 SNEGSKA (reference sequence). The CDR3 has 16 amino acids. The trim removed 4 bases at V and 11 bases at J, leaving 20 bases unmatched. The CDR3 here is CSAKRLAGLINNEQYF. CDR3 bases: TGCAGTGCTAAGAGGCTAGCGGGGCTAATCAACAATGAGCAGTACTTC.

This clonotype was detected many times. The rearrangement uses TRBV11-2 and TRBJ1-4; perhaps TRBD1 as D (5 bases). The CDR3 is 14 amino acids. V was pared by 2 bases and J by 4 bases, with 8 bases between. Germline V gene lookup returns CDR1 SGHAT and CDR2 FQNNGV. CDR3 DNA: TGTGCCAGCAGCTTACAGGGTTATAATGAAAAACTGTTTTTT. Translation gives CASSLQGYNEKLFF.

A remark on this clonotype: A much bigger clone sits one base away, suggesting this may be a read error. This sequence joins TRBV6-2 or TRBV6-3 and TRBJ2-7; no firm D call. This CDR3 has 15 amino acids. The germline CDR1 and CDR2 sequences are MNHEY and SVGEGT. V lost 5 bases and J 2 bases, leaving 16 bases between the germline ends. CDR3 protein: CASSPSRLLPYEQYF. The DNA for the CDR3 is TGTGCCAGCAGTCCTTCGCGACTGCTCCCCTACGAGCAGTACTTC.

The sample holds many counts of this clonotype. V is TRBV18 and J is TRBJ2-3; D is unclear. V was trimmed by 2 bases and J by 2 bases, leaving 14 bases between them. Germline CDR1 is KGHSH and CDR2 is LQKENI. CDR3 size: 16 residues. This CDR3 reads CASSPGWQRTTDTQYF. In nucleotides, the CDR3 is TGTGCCAGCTCACCAGGTTGGCAGAGAACCACAGATACGCAGTATTTT.

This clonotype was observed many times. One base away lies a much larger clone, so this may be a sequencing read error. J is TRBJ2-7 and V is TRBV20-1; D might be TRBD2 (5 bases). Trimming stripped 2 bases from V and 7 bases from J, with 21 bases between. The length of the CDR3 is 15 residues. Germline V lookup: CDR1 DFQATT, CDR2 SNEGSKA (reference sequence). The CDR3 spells CSARRLPPSSPEQYF. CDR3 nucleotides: TGCAGTGCTAGAAGGTTGCCCCCTTCTAGCCCGGAGCAGTACTTC.

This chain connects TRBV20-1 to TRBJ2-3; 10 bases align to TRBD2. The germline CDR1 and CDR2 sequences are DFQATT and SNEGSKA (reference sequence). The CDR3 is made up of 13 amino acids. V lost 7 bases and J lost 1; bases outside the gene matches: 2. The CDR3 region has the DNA TGCAGTGTGCTAGCGGGGGGCACAGATACGCAGTATTTT. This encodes CSVLAGGTDTQYF.

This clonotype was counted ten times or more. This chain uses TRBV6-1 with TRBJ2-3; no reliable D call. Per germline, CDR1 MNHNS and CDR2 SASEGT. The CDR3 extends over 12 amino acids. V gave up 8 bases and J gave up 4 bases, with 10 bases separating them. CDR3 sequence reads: CASGVAADTQYF. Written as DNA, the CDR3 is TGTGCCAGCGGGGTAGCAGCAGATACGCAGTATTTT.

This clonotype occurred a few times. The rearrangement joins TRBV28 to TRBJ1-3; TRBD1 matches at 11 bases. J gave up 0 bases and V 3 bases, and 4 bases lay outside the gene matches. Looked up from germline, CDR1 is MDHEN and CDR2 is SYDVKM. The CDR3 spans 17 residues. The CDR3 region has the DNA TGTGCCAGCAGTTTGGGGGGACAGGGGGACTCTGGAAACACCATATATTTT. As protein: CASSLGGQGDSGNTIYF.

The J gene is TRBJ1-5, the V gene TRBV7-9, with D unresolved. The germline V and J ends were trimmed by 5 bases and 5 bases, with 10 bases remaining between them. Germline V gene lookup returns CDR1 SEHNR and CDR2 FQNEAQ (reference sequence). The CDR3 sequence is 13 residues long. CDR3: CASSPWADQPQHF. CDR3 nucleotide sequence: TGTGCCAGCAGCCCCTGGGCCGATCAGCCCCAGCATTTT. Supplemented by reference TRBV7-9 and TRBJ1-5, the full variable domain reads DTGVSQNPRHKITKRGQNVTFRCDPISEHNRLYWYRQTLGQGPEFLTYFQNEAQLEKSRLLSDRFSAERPKGSFSTLEIQRTEQGDSAMYLCASSPWADQPQHFGDGTRLSIL.

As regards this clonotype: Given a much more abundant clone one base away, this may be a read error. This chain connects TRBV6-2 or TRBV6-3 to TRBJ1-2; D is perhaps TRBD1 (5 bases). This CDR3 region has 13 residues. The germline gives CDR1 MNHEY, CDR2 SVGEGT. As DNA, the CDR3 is TGTGCCAGCAGTTACAACAGGAACTATGACTACACCTTC. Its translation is CASSYNRNYDYTF.

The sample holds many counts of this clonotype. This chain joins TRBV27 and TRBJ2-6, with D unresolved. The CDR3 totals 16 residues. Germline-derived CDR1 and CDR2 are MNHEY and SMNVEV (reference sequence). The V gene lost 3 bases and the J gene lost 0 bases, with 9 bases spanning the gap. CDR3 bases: TGTGCCAGCAGTTTTGTTCGGATCTCTGGGGCCAACGTCCTGACTTTC. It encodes CASSFVRISGANVLTF.

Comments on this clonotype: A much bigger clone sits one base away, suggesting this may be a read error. CDR3 DNA: TGTGCCAGCAGCTCCGGGACTACCGTATCTAATGAAAAACTGTTTTTT. It specifies CASSSGTTVSNEKLFF. This sequence joins TRBV11-2 and TRBJ1-4; perhaps TRBD1 as D (5 bases). The CDR3 is 16 amino acids. Between the trimmed V and J ends, which lost 4 bases and 3 bases, there was a span of 15 bases. Looked up from germline, CDR1 is SGHAT and CDR2 is FQNNGV.

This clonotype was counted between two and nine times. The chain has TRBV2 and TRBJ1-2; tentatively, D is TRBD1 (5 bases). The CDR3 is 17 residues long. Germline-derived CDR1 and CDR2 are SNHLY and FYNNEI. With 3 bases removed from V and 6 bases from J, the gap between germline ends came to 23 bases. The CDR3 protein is CASSEGGIVGLGDGYTF. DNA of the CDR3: TGTGCCAGCAGTGAGGGAGGGATTGTTGGACTAGGGGATGGCTACACCTTC.

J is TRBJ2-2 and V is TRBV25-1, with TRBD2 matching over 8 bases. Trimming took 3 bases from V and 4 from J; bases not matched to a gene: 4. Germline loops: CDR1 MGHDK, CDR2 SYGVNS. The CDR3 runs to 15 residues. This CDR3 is CASSEEAGVTGELFF. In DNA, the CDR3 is TGTGCCAGCAGTGAGGAAGCGGGGGTCACCGGGGAGCTGTTTTTT.

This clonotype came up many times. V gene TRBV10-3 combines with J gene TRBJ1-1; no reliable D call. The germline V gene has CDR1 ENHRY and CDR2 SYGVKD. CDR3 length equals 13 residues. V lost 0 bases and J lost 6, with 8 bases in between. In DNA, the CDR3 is TGTGCCATCAGTGAGTCAGCCGGCTCTGAAGCTTTCTTT. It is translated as CAISESAGSEAFF.

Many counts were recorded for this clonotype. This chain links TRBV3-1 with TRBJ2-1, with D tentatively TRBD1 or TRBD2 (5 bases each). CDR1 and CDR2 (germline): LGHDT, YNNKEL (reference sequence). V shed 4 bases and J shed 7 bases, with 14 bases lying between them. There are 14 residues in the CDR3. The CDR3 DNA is TGTGCCAGCAGCCTCGGGACCGTGGGGAATGAGCAGTTCTTC. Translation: CASSLGTVGNEQFF.

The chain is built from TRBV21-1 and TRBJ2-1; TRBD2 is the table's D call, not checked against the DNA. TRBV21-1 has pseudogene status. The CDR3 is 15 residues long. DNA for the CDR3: TGTGCCAGCAGCATAAGTACTAGCGGGGGGAATGAGCAGTTCTTC. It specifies CASSISTSGGNEQFF.

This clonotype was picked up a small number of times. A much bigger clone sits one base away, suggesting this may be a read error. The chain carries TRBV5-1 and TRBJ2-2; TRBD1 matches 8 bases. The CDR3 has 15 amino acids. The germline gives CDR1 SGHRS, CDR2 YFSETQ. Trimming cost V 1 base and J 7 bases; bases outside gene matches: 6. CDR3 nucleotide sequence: TGCGCCAGCAGCTTGAGGACAGGGTCTAACGGGGAGCTGTTTTTT. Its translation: CASSLRTGSNGELFF. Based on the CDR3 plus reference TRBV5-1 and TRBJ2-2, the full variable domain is KAGVTQTPRYLIKTRGQQVTLSCSPISGHRSVSWYQQTPGQGLQFLFEYFSETQRNKGNFPGRFSGRQFSNSRSEMNVSTLELGDSALYLCASSLRTGSNGELFFGEGSRLTVL.

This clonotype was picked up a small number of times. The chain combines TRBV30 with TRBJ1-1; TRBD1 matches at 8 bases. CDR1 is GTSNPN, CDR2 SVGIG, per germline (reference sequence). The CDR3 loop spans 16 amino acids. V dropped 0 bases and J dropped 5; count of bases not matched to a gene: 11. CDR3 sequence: CAWSVRGRGLGTEAFF. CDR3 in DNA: TGTGCCTGGAGTGTACGCGGCAGGGGGCTTGGTACTGAAGCTTTCTTT.

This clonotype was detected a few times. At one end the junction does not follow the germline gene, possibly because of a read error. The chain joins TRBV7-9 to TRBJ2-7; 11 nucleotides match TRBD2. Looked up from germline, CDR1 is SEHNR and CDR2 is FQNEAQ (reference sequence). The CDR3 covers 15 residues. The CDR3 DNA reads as TGTGCCAGCTGCTTAGGACTAGCGGGTCCCTACGAGCAGTACTTC. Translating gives CASCLGLAGPYEQYF.

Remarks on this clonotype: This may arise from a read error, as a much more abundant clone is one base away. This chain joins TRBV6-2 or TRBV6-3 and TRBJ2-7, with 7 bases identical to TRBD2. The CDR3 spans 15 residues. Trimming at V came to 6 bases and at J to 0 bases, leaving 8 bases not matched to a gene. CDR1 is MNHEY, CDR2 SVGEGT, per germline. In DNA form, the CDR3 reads TGTGCCAGCAGAAGTGGCGGGGGTAGCTCCTACGAGCAGTACTTC. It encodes CASRSGGGSSYEQYF.

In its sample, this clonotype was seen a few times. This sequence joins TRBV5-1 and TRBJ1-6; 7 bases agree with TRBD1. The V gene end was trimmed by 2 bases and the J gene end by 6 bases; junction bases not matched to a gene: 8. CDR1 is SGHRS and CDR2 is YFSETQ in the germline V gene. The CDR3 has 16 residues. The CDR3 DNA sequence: TGCGCCAGCAGCTTCACAGGGGCCGGGGGTAATTCACCCCTCCACTTT. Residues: CASSFTGAGGNSPLHF. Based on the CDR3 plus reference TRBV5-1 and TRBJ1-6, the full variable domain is KAGVTQTPRYLIKTRGQQVTLSCSPISGHRSVSWYQQTPGQGLQFLFEYFSETQRNKGNFPGRFSGRQFSNSRSEMNVSTLELGDSALYLCASSFTGAGGNSPLHFGNGTRLTVT.

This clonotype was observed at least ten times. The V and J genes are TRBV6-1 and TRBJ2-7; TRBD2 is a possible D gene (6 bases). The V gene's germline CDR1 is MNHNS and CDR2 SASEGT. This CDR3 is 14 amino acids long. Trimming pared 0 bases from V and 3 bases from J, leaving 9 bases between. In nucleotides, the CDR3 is TGTGCCAGCAGTGAAGCGTTGGGGGGCTACGAGCAGTACTTC. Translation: CASSEALGGYEQYF.

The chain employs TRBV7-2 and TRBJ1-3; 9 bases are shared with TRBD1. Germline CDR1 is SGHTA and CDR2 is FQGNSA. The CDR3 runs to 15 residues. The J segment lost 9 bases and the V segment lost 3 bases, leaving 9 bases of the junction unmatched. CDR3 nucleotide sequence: TGTGCCAGCAGCTTGGGGACAGGGTCCACAACCACCATATATTTT. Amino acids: CASSLGTGSTTTIYF.

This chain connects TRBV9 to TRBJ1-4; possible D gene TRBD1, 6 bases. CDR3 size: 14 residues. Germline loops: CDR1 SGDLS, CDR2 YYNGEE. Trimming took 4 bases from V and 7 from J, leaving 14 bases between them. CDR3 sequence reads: CASSPNIGGEKLFF. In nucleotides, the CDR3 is TGTGCCAGCAGCCCCAATATAGGGGGTGAAAAACTGTTTTTT.

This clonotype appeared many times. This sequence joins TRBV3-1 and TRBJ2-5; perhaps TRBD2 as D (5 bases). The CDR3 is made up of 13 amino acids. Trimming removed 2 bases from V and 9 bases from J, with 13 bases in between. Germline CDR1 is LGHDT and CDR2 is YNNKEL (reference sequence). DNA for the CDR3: TGTGCCAGCAGCCAACTTACTAGGACGGCCCAGTACTTC. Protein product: CASSQLTRTAQYF.

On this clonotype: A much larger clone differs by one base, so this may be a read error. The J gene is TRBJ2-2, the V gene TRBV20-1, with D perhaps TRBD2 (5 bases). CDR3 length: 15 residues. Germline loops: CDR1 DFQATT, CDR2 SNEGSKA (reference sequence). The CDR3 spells CSARDPAGVPGERFF. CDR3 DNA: TGCAGTGCTAGAGATCCAGCTGGGGTCCCCGGGGAGCGGTTTTTT.

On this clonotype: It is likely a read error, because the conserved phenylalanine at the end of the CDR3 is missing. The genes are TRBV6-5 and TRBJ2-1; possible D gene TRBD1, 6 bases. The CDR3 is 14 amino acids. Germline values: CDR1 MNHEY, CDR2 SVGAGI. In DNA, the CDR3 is TGTGCCAGTAGTTACTCAGGCCAGGGGAATGAGCAGTTCGTC. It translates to CASSYSGQGNEQFV.